This T cell receptor (beta chain) appears in the sequencing data of a study of blood T cell repertoires in COVID-19. Background on the study: Sites across the United States, Italy and Spain contributed samples from acute and convalescent COVID-19.

In the original analysis: It was from reference gene primer amplification that nucleated cell counts were estimated. The repertoire was sequenced with immunoSEQ multiplex PCR; TCRdb's copy has only in-frame clones and lacks some. V and J calls and clone size are those listed in that table; D and trimming were worked out from the DNA. This sample has 35,000 to 50,000 clones, with more than 70% found just once. V was pared by 3 bases and J by 2 bases, with 15 bases of the junction left unmatched. The length of the CDR3 is 19 residues. Germline V gene sequence: CDR1 KGHSY, CDR2 FQNENV. The TCR sequence derives from a man between 60 and 70 years old with acute or convalescent COVID-19. The sequenced material came from peripheral blood. The rearrangement joins TRBV16 to TRBJ2-3; 9 positions match TRBD1. The CDR3: CASSQSVQGASVLTDTQYF. In DNA form, the CDR3 reads TGTGCCAGCAGCCAGTCGGTACAGGGGGCGTCGGTTCTCACAGATACGCAGTATTTT.